This is a list of T cell receptor beta chains from one sample in a study of blood T cell repertoires in COVID-19. Libraries were prepared by immunoSEQ multiplex PCR; TCRdb keeps only in-frame clonotypes and omits some of them. This sample has some 230,000 clones, with about four fifths found just once. The sample consisted of PBMCs or T cells enriched from blood (not recorded which). These receptors were obtained from a woman in her thirties or forties with acute COVID-19. The CDR3 runs from the conserved cysteine through the conserved F or W. D genes are given only for firm matches. Some rows mark clone size as missing; the rest say once, few, many or name a class of expanded clone.

-	TRBV11-2	TRBD2	TRBJ2-2	14	TGTGCCAGCAGCCCCCGGGGGGACACCGGGGAGCTGTTTTTT	CASSPRGDTGELFF
-	TRBV30	TRBD1	TRBJ1-5	13	TGTGCCTGGAGCGGGACAGAGAATCAGCCCCAGCATTTT	CAWSGTENQPQHF
-	TRBV27	TRBD1	TRBJ1-4	14	TGTGCCAGCAGTCCTCAGGGGGCAAACGAAAAACTGTTTTTT	CASSPQGANEKLFF
-	TRBV21-1	-	TRBJ2-2	19	TGTGCCAGCAGCCTGGGACAGGGGCCTAGCGGCGAGAACACCGGGGAGCTGTTTTTT	CASSLGQGPSGENTGELFF
-	TRBV5-1	TRBD2	TRBJ2-5	16	TGCGCCAGCAGCTTGACCGGGACTAGCGGGGAAGAGACCCAGTACTTC	CASSLTGTSGEETQYF
once	TRBV5-1	TRBD1	TRBJ2-5	14	TGCGCCAGCAGCTTCTACAGGGGGCAAGAGACCCAGTACTTC	CASSFYRGQETQYF
-	TRBV18	TRBD2	TRBJ2-5	16	TGTGCCAGCTCAAGAGGTGGCGGGGGGTACCAAGAGACCCAGTACTTC	CASSRGGGGYQETQYF
-	TRBV7-9	TRBD1	TRBJ1-2	16	TGTGCCAGCAGCTCCAGTCCGGGACAGGGGTCCTATGGCTACACCTTC	CASSSSPGQGSYGYTF
-	TRBV15	TRBD1	TRBJ2-7	14	TGTGCCACCAAGGCCGACAGGGTCTCCTACGAGCAGTACTTC	CATKADRVSYEQYF
-	TRBV5-1	TRBD1	TRBJ2-5	14	TGCGCCAGCAGCCCGGGACAGGGAGGCGAGACCCAGTACTTC	CASSPGQGGETQYF
-	TRBV6-6	-	TRBJ1-6	15	TGTGCCAGCAGCGGGACTTCTTCTTATAATTCACCCCTCCACTTT	CASSGTSSYNSPLHF
-	TRBV2	-	TRBJ2-7	13	TGTGCCAGCAGTGAAGCGCAGGCCTACGAGCAGTACTTC	CASSEAQAYEQYF
-	TRBV24-1	TRBD2	TRBJ2-1	15	TGTGCCACCAGCGCCCGAGCGGGGGGGCGGAATGAGCAGTTCTTC	CATSARAGGRNEQFF
-	TRBV7-9	TRBD2	TRBJ2-1	16	TGTGCCAGCAGCTTAATCCCTGCTAGCGGGGGTAATGAGCAGTTCTTC	CASSLIPASGGNEQFF